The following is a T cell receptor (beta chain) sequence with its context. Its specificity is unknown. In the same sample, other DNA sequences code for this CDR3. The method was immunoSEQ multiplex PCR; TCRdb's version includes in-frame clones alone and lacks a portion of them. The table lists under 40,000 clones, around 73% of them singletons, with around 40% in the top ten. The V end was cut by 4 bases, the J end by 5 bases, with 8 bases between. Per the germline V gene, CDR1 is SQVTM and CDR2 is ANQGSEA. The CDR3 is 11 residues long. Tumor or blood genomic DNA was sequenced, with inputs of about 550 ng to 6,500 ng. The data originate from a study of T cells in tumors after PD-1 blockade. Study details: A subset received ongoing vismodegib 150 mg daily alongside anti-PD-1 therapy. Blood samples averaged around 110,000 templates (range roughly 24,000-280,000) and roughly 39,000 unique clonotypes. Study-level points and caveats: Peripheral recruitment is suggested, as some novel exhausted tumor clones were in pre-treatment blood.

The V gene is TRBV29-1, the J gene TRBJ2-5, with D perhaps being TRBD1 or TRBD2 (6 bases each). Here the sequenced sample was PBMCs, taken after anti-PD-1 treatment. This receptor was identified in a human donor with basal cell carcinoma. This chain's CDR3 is CSVVGGETQYF. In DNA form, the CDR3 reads TGCAGCGTTGTGGGGGGCGAGACCCAGTACTTC.